These 22 T cell receptor beta chains came from one sample sequenced in a study of read filtering for tumor transcriptome and immune sequencing. From about 400 ng of RNA, a library with molecular barcoded alpha/delta and beta/gamma adaptors was made. TCRdb re-analysed the reads in MiXCR, keeping a single row per CDR3 protein. Among about 47,000 distinct CDR3 sequences listed, 10% to 15% were seen once. Sample: a population of CD138-negative cells sorted from bone marrow. These receptors came from a donor at least 40 years old with multiple myeloma.

There are many counts of this clonotype. The chain is built from TRBV18 and TRBJ1-1; a weak D match, TRBD1 (6 bases). The V and J ends lost 2 bases and 6 bases respectively, with 13 bases between them. CDR3 length: 14 residues. Germline V CDR1 and CDR2: KGHSH, LQKENI. This CDR3 is CASSPIPGAAEAFF. CDR3 coding DNA: TGTGCCAGCTCACCAATACCAGGGGCGGCTGAAGCTTTCTTT.

In this sample, this clonotype turned up a few times. A read error is possible here, since a much larger clone lies one base away. The chain recombines TRBV3-1 with TRBJ1-1; no clear D gene. This CDR3 is built from 13 residues. CDR1 and CDR2 (germline): LGHDT, YNNKEL (reference sequence). The CDR3 DNA reads as TGTGCCAGCAGCCCTAATTCGGGCACTGAAGCTCTCTTT. It codes for CASSPNSGTEALF.

Of note for this clonotype: The likely explanation is a read error, given a far larger clone one base away. The gene calls are TRBV11-3 and TRBJ2-3, with D possibly matching TRBD2 (5 bases). Per germline, CDR1 SGHNT and CDR2 YENEEA. CDR3 length: 16 amino acids. The CDR3: CTSSLNGLLRTDTQYF. The CDR3, as DNA: TGTACCAGCAGCTTAAATGGACTGCTTCGCACAGATACGCAGTATTTT.

The V gene is TRBV12-3 or TRBV12-4, the J gene TRBJ2-1; the D is unclear. Between the trimmed V and J ends, which lost 2 bases and 6 bases, there was a span of 8 bases. This CDR3 is built from 13 residues. CDR3 in amino acids: CASSLLGPNEQFF. The CDR3 coding sequence is TGTGCCAGCAGTTTACTAGGACCCAATGAGCAGTTCTTC.

The table lists this clonotype with many counts. This rearrangement joins TRBV5-1 to TRBJ1-5; D is possibly TRBD1 (6 bases). The germline CDR1 and CDR2 sequences are SGHRS and YFSETQ. The CDR3 is 15 residues long. V was shortened by 5 bases and J by 0 bases, with 12 bases between the two germline ends. The CDR3 coding sequence is TGCGCCAGCAGTCCCACAGGGAATAGCAATCAGCCCCAGCATTTT. This translates into CASSPTGNSNQPQHF. Based on the CDR3 plus reference TRBV5-1 and TRBJ1-5, the full variable domain is KAGVTQTPRYLIKTRGQQVTLSCSPISGHRSVSWYQQTPGQGLQFLFEYFSETQRNKGNFPGRFSGRQFSNSRSEMNVSTLELGDSALYLCASSPTGNSNQPQHFGDGTRLSIL.

The count of this clonotype is one. One end of the junction fails to match germline, which may point to a read error. The rearrangement links TRBV9 to TRBJ2-2, with 9 bases aligning to TRBD2. Germline lookup yields CDR1 SGDLS and CDR2 YYNGEE. CDR3 length: 15 amino acids. CDR3: CGSSARTSETGGLFF. The CDR3 nucleotides read TGTGGCAGCAGCGCCCGGACTAGCGAGACCGGGGGGCTGTTTTTT.

This clonotype appeared many times. The chain combines TRBV7-2 with TRBJ2-2; D gene unclear. CDR1 and CDR2 (germline): SGHTA, FQGNSA. V gave up 4 bases and J gave up 7 bases, with 16 bases separating them. This CDR3 spans 15 amino acids. The CDR3 loop reads CASSSQGGYNGELFF. The CDR3 region has the DNA TGTGCCAGCAGCTCCCAAGGTGGCTATAACGGGGAGCTGTTTTTT.

This clonotype has ten or more counts. The CDR3 spells CASSSLAGYGYEQYF. CDR3 nucleotides: TGTGCCAGCAGCTCCTTAGCGGGATATGGGTACGAGCAGTACTTC. This sequence joins TRBV7-8 and TRBJ2-7, with TRBD2 identical over 8 bases. Germline lookup yields CDR1 SGHVS and CDR2 FQNEAQ. The CDR3 spans 15 residues. The V segment lost 4 bases and the J segment 4 bases; nucleotides outside the gene matches: 9. Combining the CDR3 with reference TRBV7-8 and TRBJ2-7 gives the whole variable domain GAGVSQSPRYKVAKRGQDVALRCDPISGHVSLFWYQQALGQGPEFLTYFQNEAQLDKSGLPSDRFFAERPEGSVSTLKIQRTQQEDSAVYLCASSSLAGYGYEQYFGPGTRLTVT.

This chain uses TRBV28 with TRBJ1-5; TRBD1 agrees at 8 bases. With V trimmed by 5 bases and J by 11 bases, 8 bases remained unmatched. Per the germline V gene, CDR1 is MDHEN and CDR2 is SYDVKM. The CDR3 loop spans 13 amino acids. The CDR3, as DNA: TGTGCCAGCAGTGAACAGGGGGTGAGGTCCCAGCATTTT. Translated, it gives CASSEQGVRSQHF.

There are many counts of this clonotype. The genes are TRBV29-1 and TRBJ1-1; D is unresolved. CDR1 and CDR2 from the germline V gene are SQVTM and ANQGSEA. Trimming removed 5 bases at V and 1 base at J, with 8 bases between. This CDR3 comprises 12 residues. The DNA for the CDR3 is TGCAGCGTTTTGAAAGAGAACACTGAAGCTTTCTTT. Translated: CSVLKENTEAFF.

Concerning this clonotype itself: A far larger clone differs by one base, so this is likely a read error. The V and J genes are TRBV10-3 and TRBJ2-1; D might be TRBD2 (5 bases). Trimming pared 10 bases from V and 8 bases from J, leaving 18 bases between. The CDR3 covers 13 residues. CDR1 is ENHRY, CDR2 SYGVKD, per germline. CDR3 bases: TGTGCCAGCGCCAGGACTGGTCATGATGAGCAGTTCTTC. Translated, it gives CASARTGHDEQFF.

This clonotype was observed at least ten times. This chain uses TRBV4-3 with TRBJ2-3; 7 positions match TRBD2. This CDR3 comprises 16 residues. CDR1 is LGHNA and CDR2 is YSLEER in the germline V gene. V lost 4 bases to trimming and J lost 1 base; unmatched junction nucleotides: 8. CDR3: CASSLGSGRGTDTQYF. The CDR3 DNA sequence: TGCGCCAGCAGCCTGGGTAGCGGGCGTGGCACAGATACGCAGTATTTT.

This clonotype was counted at least ten times. A junction boundary mismatches the germline segment, possibly from a read error. The rearrangement uses TRBV20-1 and TRBJ2-1, with 7 positions matching TRBD1. CDR1 DFQATT and CDR2 SNEGSKA come from the germline V gene (reference sequence). CDR3 length: 16 amino acids. CDR3 DNA: TGCAGTGCTAGAGACCCCCGGGACAGTTCTTACAATGGGCAGTTCTTC. Protein sequence: CSARDPRDSSYNGQFF.

A note on this clonotype: A single base is all that separates this from a far larger clone, so a read error is likely. This sequence joins TRBV5-5 and TRBJ2-1; 7 nucleotides align to TRBD2. The V segment lost 2 bases and the J segment 14 bases; nucleotides outside the gene matches: 16. Germline assignment: CDR1 SGHKS and CDR2 YYEKEE (reference sequence). The length of the CDR3 is 15 residues. The DNA of the CDR3 is TGTGCCAGCAGCTTCTTGAAGCTATCGGGAGGCTACGAGTTCTTC. Its translation: CASSFLKLSGGYEFF.

Many counts were recorded for this clonotype. The chain recombines TRBV18 with TRBJ1-1; perhaps TRBD1 as D (6 bases). Germline-derived CDR1 and CDR2 are KGHSH and LQKENI. The CDR3 spans 15 residues. V was pared by 8 bases and J by 2 bases, with 18 bases between. CDR3 residues: CASTLGAGANTEAFF. The CDR3, as DNA: TGTGCCAGCACCCTAGGGGCAGGGGCTAACACTGAAGCTTTCTTT.

Many counts were recorded for this clonotype. The chain links TRBV20-1 to TRBJ2-1, with 13 bases aligning to TRBD2. V shed 3 bases, J shed 9 bases, and the junction held 11 bases outside the gene matches. Germline V lookup: CDR1 DFQATT, CDR2 SNEGSKA (reference sequence). This CDR3 is built from 16 residues. CDR3 DNA: TGCAGTGCTAGTCCTAGGACTAGCGGGAGTTTCATTGAGCAGTTCTTC. Encoded protein: CSASPRTSGSFIEQFF.

The sample holds many counts of this clonotype. The rearrangement uses TRBV29-1 and TRBJ1-5; 9 nucleotides agree with TRBD1. The CDR3 consists of 14 residues. V lost 6 bases and J lost 1; bases outside the gene matches: 4. Per germline, CDR1 SQVTM and CDR2 ANQGSEA. The CDR3 bases are TGCAGCGTCGGGACAGGGAGAAGCAATCAGCCCCAGCATTTT. Protein: CSVGTGRSNQPQHF.

The chain couples TRBV7-2 to TRBJ2-3, with D possibly matching TRBD1 (5 bases). Germline V lookup: CDR1 SGHTA, CDR2 FQGNSA. Trimming removed 0 bases from V and 3 bases from J, with 10 bases in between. The CDR3 sequence is 15 residues long. The CDR3 is CASSLASPGTDTQYF. Here the CDR3 DNA reads TGTGCCAGCAGCTTAGCGAGCCCAGGGACAGATACGCAGTATTTT.

This clonotype was counted many times. The rearrangement joins TRBV20-1 to TRBJ2-2; D may be TRBD2 (6 bases). The CDR3 has 13 amino acids. Per the germline V gene, CDR1 is DFQATT and CDR2 is SNEGSKA (reference sequence). Trimming left V 3 bases short and J 6 bases short, with 11 bases between. The DNA for the CDR3 is TGCAGTGCTAGGTCCGGGAGCTCCGGGGAGCTGTTTTTT. Translating gives CSARSGSSGELFF.

This clonotype appeared many times. The genes are TRBV18 and TRBJ2-3; the D call may be TRBD1 or TRBD2 (5 bases each). Trimming removed 1 base at V and 1 base at J, with 6 bases between. The CDR3 covers 14 residues. Germline CDR1 KGHSH, CDR2 LQKENI. CDR3 coding DNA: TGTGCCAGCTCACCACGGGACGGCACAGATACGCAGTATTTT. Translated: CASSPRDGTDTQYF. Drawing the rest from reference TRBV18 and TRBJ2-3, the complete variable domain is NAGVMQNPRHLVRRRGQEARLRCSPMKGHSHVYWYRQLPEEGLKFMVYLQKENIIDESGMPKERFSAEFPKEGPSILRIQQVVRGDSAAYFCASSPRDGTDTQYFGPGTRLTVL.

This clonotype was seen many times. This rearrangement joins TRBV20-1 to TRBJ2-1; 13 bases map to TRBD2. The CDR3 runs to 16 residues. CDR1 is DFQATT and CDR2 is SNEGSKA in the germline V gene (reference sequence). V was pared by 1 base and J by 2 bases, with 2 bases of the junction left unmatched. The CDR3 DNA is TGCAGTGCTAGAGTAGGACTAGCGGGAGCCTACAATGAGCAGTTCTTC. Translated, it gives CSARVGLAGAYNEQFF.

The sample holds a few counts of this clonotype. A much larger clone differs from this one at a single base, so this may be a read error. The J gene is TRBJ2-3, the V gene TRBV5-4; no definite D call. This CDR3 contains 11 residues. Per germline, CDR1 SGHNT and CDR2 YYREEE (reference sequence). The CDR3 DNA follows: TGTGCCGGCAGCCATGCGGATACGCAGTATTTT. Amino acid sequence: CAGSHADTQYF.